Listed here is a single T cell receptor beta chain. This receptor's antigen is unknown. There are no base qualities to consult, and no much larger clone falls within one base. The source of the sample is a study of cytomegalovirus exposure and HLA in healthy donors (TCRdb year 2017). Turning to the overall study: According to an earlier analysis of 587 of the donors, about 170 million T cells yielded 95 million to 140 million unique TCR beta sequences and approximately 300 Gb of sequence data. A later analysis re-analyzed previously published TCR beta repertoires from 666 donors and added high-resolution HLA genotyping to study TCR occurrence patterns. Alongside the repertoire data, information on donor age, sex, ethnicity and CMV serostatus was compiled. Among the roughly 400 genotyped donors, approximately 82% belonged to the genetic ancestry cluster associated with self-reported Caucasian donors. Typing coverage differed by locus: A, B, C, DRB1 and DQB1 were typed in roughly 620-630 donors, DQA1 in 522, DPA1 in 606, and DPB1 in just under 490. HLA typing included class I and class II loci at four-digit resolution. On average, around 240,000 unique TCR beta nucleotide sequences were sequenced per donor among fewer than 500 genotyped donors of the cohort, with 15% to 20% of those sequences being non-productive. To decide whether each TCR beta V gene segment behaved as functional or pseudogenic, an earlier analysis of fewer than 750 of the donors relied on high-throughput TCR beta sequencing. A separate validation cohort of about 110 different subjects was used in addition to the 666-subject first cohort. All discovery cohort repertoires had been generated on a single sequencing platform. Roughly five DR-DQ haplotypes were handled as single units for association and clustering, since linkage in the cohort was strong. To predict cytomegalovirus infection status, the study brought together high-throughput TCR immunosequencing, statistical association of individual TCRs with disease status, and machine learning. The T cell repertoires of 666 subjects were profiled by immunosequencing and related to cytomegalovirus serostatus. Roughly 300 gigabases of sequencing data and 70 million to 100 million unique TCR sequences were included in an early release covering around 600 HLA-typed donors. In the later analysis, no new phenotypic data were used to find candidate immune exposures; instead, reliance was placed on TCR beta sequences and their occurrence across donors. The aim of the study was to test whether cataloging public T cell receptors could identify signatures of past pathogen exposure. A later genetic analysis took genome-wide SNP genotypes for about 65% of the roughly 670 donors and used that subset as a discovery cohort. The paper's findings and limits, for the study overall: Strong co-occurrence of HLA alleles, especially DR and DQ, made assigning TCR associations to individual alleles difficult. A total of 164 TCR beta chains were listed by the study as associated with cytomegalovirus. Seventeen rarely observed V segments, including chromosome 9 orphons, were excluded from the earlier analysis of several hundred of the donors because counts were too low. The authors suggested that the approach could potentially be generalized to other disease states and immunological phenotypes. An earlier analysis of approximately 600 of the donors showed that most TCR beta V segments appeared in productive rearrangements either about 87% or about 30% of the time, which broadly matched IMGT annotations. Correlated functional status among segregating V segments might reflect linkage disequilibrium, but an unknown experimental factor could not be ruled out. In a later genetic analysis, a missense DCLRE1C variant was associated with V-gene and J-gene trimming of TCR beta chains, and the association was replicated in an independent cohort. The classifier was reported to diagnose cytomegalovirus status with high specificity and sensitivity in both the original and validation cohorts. For the cohort, immune exposure information was limited to CMV serostatus. Most CMV-associated TCR beta chains appeared to be HLA-restricted in a later analysis, and the HLA associations seemed to be driven largely by CMV exposure. According to a later analysis, TCR association rates differed among HLA loci, with DRB1 alleles showing the most associated TCRs and HLA-C alleles showing the fewest. Because some donors lacked HLA typing at each locus, the association tests relied only on the typed subset. In a later analysis, several top co-occurrence clusters were reported to appear linked to parvovirus B19, influenza, CMV and Epstein-Barr virus. In a later analysis, HLA-associated TCR beta chains showed more clonal expansion and lower generation probabilities than non-associated chains that were equally common. A further reported finding was that TCR beta sequences accurately predicted the HLA-A and HLA-B alleles for most subjects in the first cohort. The cohort was sequenced for TCR beta chains only, and without alpha or paired-chain data the features that could be detected were limited. A few of the identified cytomegalovirus-associated TCR beta chains were confirmed in vitro to be specific for cytomegalovirus antigens. The sequencing pipeline was judged likely to have produced a cluster of highly shared sequence variants as a technical artifact. Sequencing depth was assumed to be roughly uniform across donors in the presence/absence analyses, though that assumption may not hold. Most TCR sequences were observed very rarely across donors, whereas some public TCRs were present in many individuals. According to a later genetic analysis, donors in an Asian-associated ancestry cluster had fewer N-insertions in productive TCRs than the roughly 670-donor mean. Specific HLA alleles were associated with 15,000 to 20,000 TCR beta sequences at a false discovery rate of 0.05 in a later analysis.

The library was obtained by the immunoSEQ multiplex PCR assay. For the multiplex PCR, a mixture combining 60 forward primers for TCR Vbeta segments and 13 reverse primers for TCR Jbeta segments was used. The CDR3 region of rearranged TCR beta genes was amplified from genomic DNA with a multiplex PCR assay. Amplified TCR beta libraries were sequenced as 87-base-pair reads on the Illumina HiSeq System. As for how the authors treated the data: In a later analysis, tens of millions of unique TCR beta chains were counted across the 650 to 750 repertoires, and roughly 9.9 million of these chains were shared by at least two donors. Raw reads were error-corrected and collapsed into unique sequences with a nearest-neighbor algorithm that merged closely related sequences to remove PCR and sequencing errors. To assign V, D and J gene segments, CDR3 sequences were aligned to IMGT reference sequences. For a sequence to be retained, a match of at least six nucleotides to both a V gene segment and a J gene segment was required. A rearrangement counted as productive if the CDR3 had no stop codons and remained in frame with V and J, and every other rearrangement counted as non-productive. CDR3 was defined according to IMGT convention as the region running from the second conserved V-encoded cysteine to the conserved J-encoded phenylalanine. Sequences without an unambiguous match to a single V gene segment were excluded from the earlier analysis of several hundred of the donors. An earlier analysis of approximately 590 of the donors classified V segments as functional when productive rearrangements were above 56.7% and as segregating when the standard deviation between donors was above 5%. A statistical classification framework was built for diagnosing cytomegalovirus status from the catalog of TCR beta chain sequences. In a later analysis, TCR nucleotide sequences were compared against IMGT/GENE-DB human TR gene sequences so that V and J genes could be assigned. The TCRdist pipeline was used in a later analysis to assign CDR3 sequences and most-parsimonious VDJ recombination scenarios. In a later analysis, every TCR beta chain was defined by the combination of its CDR3 amino acid sequence and its V-gene family, and reads without a unique V-gene family were dropped. To address suspected cross-contamination and a sequencing artifact, a later analysis removed around 590 highly shared, low-generation-probability nucleotide sequences. For each public chain, a later analysis derived a clonal expansion index from normalized ranks of inferred template counts within each repertoire. A later analysis computed generation probabilities with a VDJ recombination model fitted to out-of-frame rearrangements, and checked the results against IGoR. A later analysis scored TCR-TCR, TCR-HLA and TCR-CMV co-occurrence with hypergeometric tests, applying a repertoire-size bias correction to TCR pairs. A later analysis estimated false discovery rates by permuting HLA or CMV assignments 20 times. In a later analysis, co-occurring TCRs were grouped using DBSCAN, and TCRdist sequence similarity was added for clustering within HLA-allele-positive subsets. Co-occurrence clustering excluded repertoires with fewer than 30,000 or more than 120,000 public chains, plus five with anomalous nucleotide sharing. TCRdb obtained this table from immuneACCESS and retained in-frame rearrangements with V and J assigned. These tables miss some clones; where compared with another copy, unresolved V genes account for less than half of the shortfall, and the remainder is unexplained. That table furnishes V, J and clone size, whereas the DNA furnished D and trimming. Here the sample has 200,000 or so clones; 78% occur a single time. Together, the top ten hold 6% of the sample.

The cohort comprised some 700 healthy bone marrow donors. At the time of sampling, every cohort member was nominally healthy, though immune exposures that went unrecorded were likely present. The donor tested CMV seropositive and was one of the 289 seropositive cohort members. Every donor gave a peripheral blood sample, and the peripheral blood mononuclear cells from that sample were used for TCR beta sequencing. Genomic DNA was extracted from the blood cell samples with the Qiagen DNeasy Blood Extraction Kit. Sequencing was done on a sample of PBMCs. The TCR sequence derives from a woman aged 25 to 39 in good health and CMV-seropositive.

CDR3 protein: CASSQDRAAGDSYTF. The base sequence is TGCGCCAGCAGCCAAGATCGGGCAGCCGGGGATAGCTACACCTTC. The rearranged segments are TRBV4-3 and TRBJ1-2; there is no confident call for the D gene. Relative to germline, V is 0 bases shorter and J is 9 bases shorter, with 17 bases between their ends. The CDR3 runs 15 amino acids, cysteine and phenylalanine included. Of the read, only the CDR3 DNA is kept; its 45 bases are in frame from base 1. CDR1 and CDR2, per the germline V gene, are LGHNA and YSLEER.